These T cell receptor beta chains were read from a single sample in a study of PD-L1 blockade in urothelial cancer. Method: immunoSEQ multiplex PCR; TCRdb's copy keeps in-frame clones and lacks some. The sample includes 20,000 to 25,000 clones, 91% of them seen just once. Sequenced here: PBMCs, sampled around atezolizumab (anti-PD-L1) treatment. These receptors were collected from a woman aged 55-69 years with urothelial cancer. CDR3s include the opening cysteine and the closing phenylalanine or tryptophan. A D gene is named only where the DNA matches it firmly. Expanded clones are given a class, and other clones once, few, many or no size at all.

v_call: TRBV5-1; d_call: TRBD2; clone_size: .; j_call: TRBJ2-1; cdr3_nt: TGCGCCAGCAGCTTTGGGACTACCACGGACAATGAGCAGTTCTTC; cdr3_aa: CASSFGTTTDNEQFF
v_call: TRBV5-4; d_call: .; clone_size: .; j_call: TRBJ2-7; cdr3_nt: TGTGCCAGCAGCTTCCCCAAGGTCGGAGGGCAGTACTTC; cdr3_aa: CASSFPKVGGQYF
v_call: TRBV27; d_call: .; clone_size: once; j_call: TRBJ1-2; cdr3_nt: TGTGCCAGCAGGTCGCCACGGGGGGCTAACTATGGCTACACCTTC; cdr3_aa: CASRSPRGANYGYTF
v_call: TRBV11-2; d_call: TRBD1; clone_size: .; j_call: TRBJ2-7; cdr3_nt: TGTGCCAGCAGCTGGGACAGGATCGGCGAGCAGTACTTC; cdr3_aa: CASSWDRIGEQYF
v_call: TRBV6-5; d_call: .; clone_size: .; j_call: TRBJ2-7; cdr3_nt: TGTGCCAGCAGGGGGACACCAGGGGAGCAGTACTTC; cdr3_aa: CASRGTPGEQYF
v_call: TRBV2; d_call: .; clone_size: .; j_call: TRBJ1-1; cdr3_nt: TGTGCCAGCAGGACGACAGGTCCCTACACTGAAGCTTTCTTT; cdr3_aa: CASRTTGPYTEAFF
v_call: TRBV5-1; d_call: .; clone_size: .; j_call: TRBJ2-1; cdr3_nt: TGCGCCAGCAGCTTGACGGGGGGCCAGTACAATGAGCAGTTCTTC; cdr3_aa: CASSLTGGQYNEQFF
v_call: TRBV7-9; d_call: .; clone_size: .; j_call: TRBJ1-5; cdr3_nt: TGTGCCAGCAGCTTAGCCAGGGCCCCTTTGGGCAATCAGCCCCAGCATTTT; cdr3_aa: CASSLARAPLGNQPQHF
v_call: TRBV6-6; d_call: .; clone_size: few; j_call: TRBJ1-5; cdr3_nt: TGTGCCAGCAGCAGGGGTTCGGATCAGCCCCAGCATTTT; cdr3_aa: CASSRGSDQPQHF
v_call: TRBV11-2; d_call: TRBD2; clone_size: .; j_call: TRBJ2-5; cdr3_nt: TGTGCCAGCAGCCCAGGGACTAGCGGCCAAGAGACCCAGTACTTC; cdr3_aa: CASSPGTSGQETQYF
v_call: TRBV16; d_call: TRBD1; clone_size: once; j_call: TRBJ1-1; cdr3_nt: TGTGCCAGCAGCCAAGGGGACAGCCGAGCTTTCTTT; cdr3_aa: CASSQGDSRAFF
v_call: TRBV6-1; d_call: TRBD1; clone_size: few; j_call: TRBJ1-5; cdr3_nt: TGTGCCAGCACAGGGGGAAGGGGCAATCAGCCCCAGCATTTT; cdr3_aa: CASTGGRGNQPQHF
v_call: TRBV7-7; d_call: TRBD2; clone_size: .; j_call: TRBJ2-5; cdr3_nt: TGTGCCAGCCTTACTGGTCCTAGCGGGAGGGGGTTCGAGACCCAGTACTTC; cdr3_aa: CASLTGPSGRGFETQYF
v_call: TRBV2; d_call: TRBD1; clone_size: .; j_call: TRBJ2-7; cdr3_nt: TGTGCCAGCAGTGTTAGGGACAGCTACGAGCAGTACTTC; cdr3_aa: CASSVRDSYEQYF
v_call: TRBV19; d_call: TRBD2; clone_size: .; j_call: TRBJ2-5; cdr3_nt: TGTGCCAGTAGTTCTCCAGCGGGGGGCGCGGAAGAGACCCAGTACTTC; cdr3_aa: CASSSPAGGAEETQYF
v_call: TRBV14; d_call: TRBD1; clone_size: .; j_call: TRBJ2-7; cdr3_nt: TGTGCCAGCACCAGGGGGCTCCCACCCTACGAGCAGTACTTC; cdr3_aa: CASTRGLPPYEQYF
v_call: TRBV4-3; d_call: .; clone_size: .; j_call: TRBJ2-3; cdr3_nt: TGCGCCAGCAGCCAAGACACAAGTTCAGATACGCAGTATTTT; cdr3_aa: CASSQDTSSDTQYF
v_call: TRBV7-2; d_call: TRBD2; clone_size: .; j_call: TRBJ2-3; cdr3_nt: TGTGCCAGCAGCCGACTAGCATACACAGATACGCAGTATTTT; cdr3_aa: CASSRLAYTDTQYF
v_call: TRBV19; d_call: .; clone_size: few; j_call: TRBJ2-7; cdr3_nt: TGTGCCAGTAGCCGGGGTAGCGGCTACGAGCAGTACTTC; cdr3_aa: CASSRGSGYEQYF
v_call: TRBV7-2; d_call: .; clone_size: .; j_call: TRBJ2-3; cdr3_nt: TGTGCCAGCAGCTTTTTGACAGCAACAGATACGCAGTATTTT; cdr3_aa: CASSFLTATDTQYF
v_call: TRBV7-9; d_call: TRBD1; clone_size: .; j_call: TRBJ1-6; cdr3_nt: TGTGCCAGCAGCCAATACAGGGGGGAAGGTTCACCCCTCCACTTT; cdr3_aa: CASSQYRGEGSPLHF
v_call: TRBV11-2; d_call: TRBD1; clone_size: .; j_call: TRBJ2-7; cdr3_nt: TGTGCCAGCAGCTTTGACAGGGACGAGCAGTACTTC; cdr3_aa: CASSFDRDEQYF
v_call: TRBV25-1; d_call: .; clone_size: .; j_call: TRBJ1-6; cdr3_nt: TGTGCCAGCAGTGACCTCAGGAAAGATAATTCACCCCTCCACTTT; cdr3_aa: CASSDLRKDNSPLHF
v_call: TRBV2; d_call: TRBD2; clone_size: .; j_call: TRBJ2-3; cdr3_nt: TGTGCCAGCAGTCTGCTAGCGGGGGGGCCAGATACGCAGTATTTT; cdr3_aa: CASSLLAGGPDTQYF
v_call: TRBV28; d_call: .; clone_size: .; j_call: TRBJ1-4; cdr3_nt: TGTGCCAGCACCGAATTACGGGGTAATGAAAAACTGTTTTTT; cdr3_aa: CASTELRGNEKLFF
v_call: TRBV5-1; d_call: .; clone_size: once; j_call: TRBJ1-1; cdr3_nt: TGCGCCAGCAGCTGGACAGATGGTACTGAAGCTTTCTTT; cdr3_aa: CASSWTDGTEAFF
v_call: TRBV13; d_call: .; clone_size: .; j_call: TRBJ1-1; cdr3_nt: TGTGCCAGCAAATTGGAGAGTACTGAAGCTTTCTTT; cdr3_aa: CASKLESTEAFF
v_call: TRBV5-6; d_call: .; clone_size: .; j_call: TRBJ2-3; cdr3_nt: TGTGCCAGCAGCTTTGCAGGGGCCGCAGATACGCAGTATTTT; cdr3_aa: CASSFAGAADTQYF
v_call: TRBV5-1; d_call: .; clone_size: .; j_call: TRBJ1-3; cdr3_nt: TGCGCCAGCAGCCCTTACAGGGAAGGAGGAAACACCATATATTTT; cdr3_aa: CASSPYREGGNTIYF
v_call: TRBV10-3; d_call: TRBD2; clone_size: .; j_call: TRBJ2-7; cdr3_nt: TGTGCCATCAGTGAGGGACTAGCGGACCTCTCCTACGAGCAGTACTTC; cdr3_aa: CAISEGLADLSYEQYF
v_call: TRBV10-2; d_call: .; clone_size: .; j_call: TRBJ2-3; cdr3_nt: TGCGCCAGCAGTGAGTCGGGAGCGGGCAGGCTGATTCCAGATACGCAGTATTTT; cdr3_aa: CASSESGAGRLIPDTQYF
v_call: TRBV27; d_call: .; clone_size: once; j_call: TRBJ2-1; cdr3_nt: TGTGCCAGCAGTTCCATACAGGGTCTAGGCTACAATGAGCAGTTCTTC; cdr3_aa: CASSSIQGLGYNEQFF
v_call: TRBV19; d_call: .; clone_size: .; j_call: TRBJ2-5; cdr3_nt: TGTGCCAGTAGTACCGAAGAGACCCAGTACTTC; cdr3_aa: CASSTEETQYF
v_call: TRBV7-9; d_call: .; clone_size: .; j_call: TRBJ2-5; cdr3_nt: TGTGCCAGCAGCTTTAGGGGGCAAGAGACCCAGTACTTC; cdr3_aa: CASSFRGQETQYF
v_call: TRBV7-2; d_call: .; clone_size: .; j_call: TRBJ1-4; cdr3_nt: TGTGCCAGCAGCACCAGGAGGAATGAAAAACTGTTTTTT; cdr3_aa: CASSTRRNEKLFF
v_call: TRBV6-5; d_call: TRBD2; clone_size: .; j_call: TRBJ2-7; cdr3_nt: TGTGCCAGCAGTACCGGACTAGCGGGGGGGTACGAGCAGTACTTC; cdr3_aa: CASSTGLAGGYEQYF
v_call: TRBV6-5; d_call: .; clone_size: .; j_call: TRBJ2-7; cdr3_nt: TGTGCCAGCAGTTACTTCCCGACAGTGGGGTACGAGCAGTACTTC; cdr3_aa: CASSYFPTVGYEQYF